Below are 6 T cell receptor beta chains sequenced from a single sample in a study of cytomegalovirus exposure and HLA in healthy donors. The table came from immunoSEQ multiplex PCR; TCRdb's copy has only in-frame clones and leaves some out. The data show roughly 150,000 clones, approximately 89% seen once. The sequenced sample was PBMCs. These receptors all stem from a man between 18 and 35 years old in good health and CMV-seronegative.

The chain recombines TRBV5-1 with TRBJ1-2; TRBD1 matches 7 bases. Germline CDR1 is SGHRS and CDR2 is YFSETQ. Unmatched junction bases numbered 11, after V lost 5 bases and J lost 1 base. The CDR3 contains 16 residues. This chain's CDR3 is CASSYRDSALNYGYTF. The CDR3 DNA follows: TGCGCCAGCAGTTACCGGGACAGCGCTCTTAACTATGGCTACACCTTC.

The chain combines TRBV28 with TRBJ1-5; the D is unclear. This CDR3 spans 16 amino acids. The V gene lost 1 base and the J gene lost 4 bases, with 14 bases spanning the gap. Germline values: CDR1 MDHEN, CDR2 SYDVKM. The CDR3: CASSLFRVRRNQPQHF. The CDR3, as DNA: TGTGCCAGCAGTTTATTCCGGGTAAGACGGAATCAGCCCCAGCATTTT.

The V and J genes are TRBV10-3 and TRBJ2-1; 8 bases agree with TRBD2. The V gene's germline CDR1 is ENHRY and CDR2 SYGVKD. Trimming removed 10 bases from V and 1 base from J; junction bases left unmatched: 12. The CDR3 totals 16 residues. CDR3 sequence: CATYTTERESYNEQFF. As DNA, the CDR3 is TGTGCCACGTATACCACGGAGCGGGAGTCCTACAATGAGCAGTTCTTC.

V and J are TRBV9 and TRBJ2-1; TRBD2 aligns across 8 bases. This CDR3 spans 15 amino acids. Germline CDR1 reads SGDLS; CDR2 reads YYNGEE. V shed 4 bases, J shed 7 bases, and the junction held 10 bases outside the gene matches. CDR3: CASSPSPGTSNEQFF. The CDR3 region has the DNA TGTGCCAGCAGCCCAAGTCCCGGGACTAGTAATGAGCAGTTCTTC.

CDR3 sequence reads: CASSRFTGHMNTEAFF. Here the CDR3 DNA reads TGTGCCAGCAGTCGCTTCACCGGACATATGAACACTGAAGCTTTCTTT. The chain joins TRBV14 to TRBJ1-1, with a possible D match to TRBD1 (5 bases). CDR1 and CDR2 (germline): SGHDN, FVKESK. The CDR3 has 16 amino acids. The ends were cut back, 6 bases at V and 0 bases at J, with 17 bases in the middle.

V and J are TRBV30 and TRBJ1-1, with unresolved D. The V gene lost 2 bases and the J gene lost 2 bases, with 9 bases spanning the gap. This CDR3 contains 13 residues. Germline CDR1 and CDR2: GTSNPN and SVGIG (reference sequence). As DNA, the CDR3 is TGTGCCTGGAGTCGTAACAGTAACACTGAAGCTTTCTTT. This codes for CAWSRNSNTEAFF.